The 13 T cell receptor beta chains below were found in one sample sequenced in a study of T cells in Graves' hyperthyroidism and ophthalmopathy (dated by TCRdb to about 2019). Library preparation employed multiplex PCR. These reads were obtained on an Illumina HiSeq 2000. The TCR beta CDR3 regions were amplified from RNA transcripts. For the first round of RT-PCR on the TCR CDR3, the HTBI primer set was used together with the Qiagen OneStep RT-PCR kit. The raw public data were reprocessed by TCRdb itself: fastp quality trimming at Q25, MiXCR clonotype calling, in-frame beta chains only. Every distinct CDR3 protein forms one entry, paired with its most common genes and DNA. The sample data list roughly 580,000 distinct CDR3 sequences, and around 14% of these were observed just once. Roughly 5.5% of the sample goes to the ten largest clones. The sample consisted of blood. The origin of the receptors is a woman aged 25 to 39 with Graves' hyperthyroidism that later progressed to Graves' ophthalmopathy.

This clonotype turned up a few times. The rearrangement uses TRBV24-1 and TRBJ1-1, with a weak D call TRBD1 (6 bases). CDR1 and CDR2 from the germline V gene are KGHDR and SFDVKD. This CDR3 is built from 11 residues. Trimming stripped 7 bases from V and 11 bases from J, with 13 bases between. Written as DNA, the CDR3 is TGTGCCACCAGGGCCGGGGGCAATGCTTTCTTT. Protein: CATRAGGNAFF.

This clonotype was detected only a few times. The chain employs TRBV20-1 and TRBJ1-4; D is perhaps TRBD1 (5 bases). The V gene's germline CDR1 is DFQATT and CDR2 SNEGSKA (reference sequence). V lost 0 bases, J lost 1 base, and 12 bases lay in between. The CDR3 totals 16 residues. The CDR3 region is CSARDNEGVTNEKLFF. CDR3 sequence (DNA): TGCAGTGCTAGAGACAACGAAGGGGTAACTAATGAAAAACTGTTTTTT.

This clonotype was picked up many times. CDR3 bases: TGTGCCTGGGCCCAGGGCTCTGGAAACACCATATATTTT. Protein sequence: CAWAQGSGNTIYF. The rearrangement uses TRBV30 and TRBJ1-3; D may be TRBD1 (5 bases). The length of the CDR3 is 13 residues. Trimming cost V 5 bases and J 0 bases, with 8 bases left between them. Germline assignment: CDR1 GTSNPN and CDR2 SVGIG (reference sequence). Drawing the rest from reference TRBV30 and TRBJ1-3, the complete variable domain is SQTIHQWPATLVQPVGSPLSLECTVEGTSNPNLYWYRQAAGRGLQLLFYSVGIGQISSEVPQNLSASRPQDRQFILSSKKLLLSDSGFYLCAWAQGSGNTIYFGEGSWLTVV.

This clonotype has ten or more counts. This sequence joins TRBV30 and TRBJ2-2; 9 nucleotides agree with TRBD1. The CDR3 is made up of 14 amino acids. J was trimmed by 4 bases and V by 4 bases; bases with no gene match: 4. In germline, CDR1 is GTSNPN, CDR2 SVGIG (reference sequence). In DNA form, the CDR3 reads TGTGCCTGGATGGGACAGGGAAGCACCGGGGAGCTGTTTTTT. Translation gives CAWMGQGSTGELFF.

At least ten counts were recorded for this clonotype. The CDR3 region is CASSQGRATSSGYNEQFF. CDR3 DNA: TGTGCCAGCAGCCAAGGACGGGCTACGAGTAGCGGCTACAATGAGCAGTTCTTC. The chain joins TRBV3-1 to TRBJ2-1; D is perhaps TRBD2 (6 bases). The CDR3 loop spans 18 amino acids. Deletions cut 1 base from V and 3 bases from J, with 19 bases between. The germline V gene encodes CDR1 LGHDT and CDR2 YNNKEL (reference sequence).

Comments on this clonotype: This sequence may be a read error, since a much larger clone differs from it by one base. The V and J genes are TRBV19 and TRBJ1-1; D gene ambiguous. The germline V gene has CDR1 LNHDA and CDR2 SQIVND (reference sequence). This CDR3 has 13 amino acids. V was pared by 2 bases and J by 7 bases, with 11 bases between. The CDR3 region is CASSISRSGEAFF. DNA for the CDR3: TGTGCCAGTAGTATAAGTAGATCGGGTGAAGCTTTCTTT.

In this sample, this clonotype turned up many times. The chain uses TRBV25-1 and TRBJ2-3; 7 nucleotides agree with TRBD1. Germline CDR1 reads MGHDK; CDR2 reads SYGVNS. Losses at the gene ends were 3 bases for V and 2 bases for J; bases not matched to a gene: 8. The CDR3 is made up of 16 amino acids. The CDR3 reads CASSDTGTDNTDTQYF. DNA for the CDR3: TGTGCCAGCAGTGATACCGGGACAGACAACACAGATACGCAGTATTTT.

CDR3 sequence (DNA): TGTGCCAGTAAACGACAGGCTGGCAACTATGGCTACACCTTC. Residues: CASKRQAGNYGYTF. The gene calls are TRBV19 and TRBJ1-2; D might be TRBD1 (6 bases). Trimming took 7 bases from V and 2 from J, leaving 14 bases between them. Germline CDR1 and CDR2: LNHDA and SQIVND (reference sequence). The length of the CDR3 is 14 residues.

This clonotype was seen many times. The chain links TRBV20-1 to TRBJ2-1, with TRBD1 matching 7 bases. The germline gives CDR1 DFQATT, CDR2 SNEGSKA (reference sequence). J was trimmed by 7 bases and V by 5 bases; bases with no gene match: 14. This CDR3 contains 15 residues. The CDR3 DNA sequence: TGCAGTGCTGCTAATCGACAGGGTGACGGGAATGAGCAGTTCTTC. It is translated as CSAANRQGDGNEQFF.

Many counts were recorded for this clonotype. The V call is TRBV12-3 or TRBV12-4, the J call TRBJ1-1; 8 nucleotides agree with TRBD1. V lost 6 bases to trimming and J lost 3 bases; unmatched junction nucleotides: 12. The CDR3 covers 16 residues. The CDR3 region has the DNA TGTGCCAGCAGAGCCCCAGGGGGCGGGTACCACACTGAAGCTTTCTTT. Protein: CASRAPGGGYHTEAFF.

This clonotype was counted ten times or more. DNA of the CDR3: TGCAGCGGTTTGACTAGCGTTAGCACAGATACGCAGTATTTT. This encodes CSGLTSVSTDTQYF. This sequence joins TRBV29-1 and TRBJ2-3; TRBD2 matches 8 bases. The CDR3 loop spans 14 amino acids. V dropped 7 bases and J dropped 0; count of bases not matched to a gene: 6. Germline lookup yields CDR1 SQVTM and CDR2 ANQGSEA.

This clonotype was recorded at least ten times. The chain carries TRBV28 and TRBJ2-7, with D perhaps TRBD1 (6 bases). CDR3 length: 13 amino acids. CDR1 and CDR2 (germline): MDHEN, SYDVKM. Deletions cut 8 bases from V and 4 bases from J, with 15 bases between. This CDR3 reads CASGNRVEYEQYF. The CDR3 DNA sequence: TGTGCCAGCGGGAACAGGGTAGAGTACGAGCAGTACTTC.

V is TRBV7-3 and J is TRBJ2-1; D is uncertain. Germline values: CDR1 SGHTA, CDR2 FQGTGA. The V end lost 2 bases, the J end lost 5 bases, and 10 bases lay between the germline ends. The CDR3 length is 14 residues. As DNA, the CDR3 is TGTGCCAGCAGCTTAGAGCCAGACAACAATGAGCAGTTCTTC. It translates to CASSLEPDNNEQFF.